This T cell receptor beta chain was identified in a study of shared clonotypes between healthy human individuals. General study results and limits: Larger estimated richness was generally seen in naive subsets than in memory subsets.

The germline V and J ends were trimmed by 8 bases and 2 bases, with 15 bases remaining between them. This CDR3 has 14 residues. Germline loops: CDR1 MNHEY, CDR2 SMNVEV (reference sequence). Deep was the level at which the assay was run. Sorted-subset replicate PCRs used around 0.2 ug DNA, tens of thousands of T cell genomes. This table comes from immunoSEQ multiplex PCR, and its TCRdb copy is limited to in-frame clones, with some not included. The sample records around 2,000,000 clones, around 95% being singletons. This clone was seen a single time. Its specificity is not known. Specimen: naive CD4+ T cells sorted from blood. As for subset: CD45RA+ positively selected. The genes are TRBV27 and TRBJ1-1; a weak D match, TRBD1 (5 bases). The source of this sequence is a young man in good health. The CDR3 is CASLFEGRNTEAFF. The DNA for the CDR3 is TGTGCCAGCCTCTTTGAGGGGCGTAACACTGAAGCTTTCTTT.